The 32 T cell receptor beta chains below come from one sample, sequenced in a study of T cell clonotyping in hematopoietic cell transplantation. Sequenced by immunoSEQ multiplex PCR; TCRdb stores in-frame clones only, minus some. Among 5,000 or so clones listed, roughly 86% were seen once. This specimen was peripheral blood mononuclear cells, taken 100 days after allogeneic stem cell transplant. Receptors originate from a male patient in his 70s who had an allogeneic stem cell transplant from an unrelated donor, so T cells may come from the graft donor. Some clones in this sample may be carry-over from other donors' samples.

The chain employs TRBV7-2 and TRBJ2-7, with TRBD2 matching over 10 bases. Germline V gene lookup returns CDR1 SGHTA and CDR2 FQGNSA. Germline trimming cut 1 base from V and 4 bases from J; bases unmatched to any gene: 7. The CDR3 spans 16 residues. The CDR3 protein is CASSLVPSGRGYEQYF. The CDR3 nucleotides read TGTGCCAGCAGCTTAGTTCCTAGCGGGAGAGGATACGAGCAGTACTTC.

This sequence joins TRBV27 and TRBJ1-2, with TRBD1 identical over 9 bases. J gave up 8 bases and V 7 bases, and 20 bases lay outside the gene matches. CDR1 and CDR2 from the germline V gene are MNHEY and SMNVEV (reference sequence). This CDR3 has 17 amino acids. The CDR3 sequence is CASTGVIGTGISKGYTF. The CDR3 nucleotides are TGTGCCAGCACCGGGGTAATCGGGACAGGGATCTCGAAGGGCTACACCTTC.

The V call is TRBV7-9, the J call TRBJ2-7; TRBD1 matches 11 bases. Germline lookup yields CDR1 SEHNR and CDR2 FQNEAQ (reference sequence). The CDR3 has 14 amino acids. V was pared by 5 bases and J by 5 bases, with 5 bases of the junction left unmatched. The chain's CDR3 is CASSKGQGGHEQYF. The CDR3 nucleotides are TGTGCCAGCAGCAAGGGACAGGGGGGTCACGAGCAGTACTTC.

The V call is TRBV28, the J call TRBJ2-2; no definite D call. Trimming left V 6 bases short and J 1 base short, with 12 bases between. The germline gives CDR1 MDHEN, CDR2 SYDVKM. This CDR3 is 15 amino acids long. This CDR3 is CASRPTNENTGELFF. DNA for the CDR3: TGTGCCAGCAGACCAACCAACGAGAACACCGGGGAGCTGTTTTTT.

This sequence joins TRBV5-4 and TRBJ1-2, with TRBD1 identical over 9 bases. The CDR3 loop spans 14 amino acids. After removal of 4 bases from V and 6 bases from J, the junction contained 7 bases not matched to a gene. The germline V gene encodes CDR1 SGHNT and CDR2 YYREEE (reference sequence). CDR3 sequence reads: CASSLVTGGDGYTF. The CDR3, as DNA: TGTGCCAGCAGCCTCGTCACAGGGGGCGATGGCTACACCTTC.

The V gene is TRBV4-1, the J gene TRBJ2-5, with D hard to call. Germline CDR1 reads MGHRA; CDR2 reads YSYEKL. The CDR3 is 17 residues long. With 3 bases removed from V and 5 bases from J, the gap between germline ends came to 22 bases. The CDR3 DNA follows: TGCGCCAGCAGCCATCTCTTGGACGGAGTCCTAGGGGAGACCCAGTACTTC. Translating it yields CASSHLLDGVLGETQYF.

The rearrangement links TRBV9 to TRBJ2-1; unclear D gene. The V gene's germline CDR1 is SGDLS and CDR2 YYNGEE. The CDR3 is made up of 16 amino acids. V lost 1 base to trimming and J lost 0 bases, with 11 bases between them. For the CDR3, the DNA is TGTGCCAGCAGCGTATTGGTCTCGAGCTCCTACAATGAGCAGTTCTTC. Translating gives CASSVLVSSSYNEQFF.

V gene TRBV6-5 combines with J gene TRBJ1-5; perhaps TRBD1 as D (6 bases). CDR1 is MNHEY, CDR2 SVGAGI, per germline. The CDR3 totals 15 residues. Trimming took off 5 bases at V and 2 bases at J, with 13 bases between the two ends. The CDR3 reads CASSAQGFGNQPQHF. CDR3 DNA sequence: TGTGCCAGCAGTGCACAGGGTTTCGGCAATCAGCCCCAGCATTTT.

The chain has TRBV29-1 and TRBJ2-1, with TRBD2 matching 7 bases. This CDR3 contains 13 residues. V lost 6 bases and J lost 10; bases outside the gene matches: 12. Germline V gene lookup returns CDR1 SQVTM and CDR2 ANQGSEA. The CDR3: CSVVAGRLEEQFF. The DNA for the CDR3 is TGCAGCGTCGTAGCCGGGAGGCTCGAAGAGCAGTTCTTC.

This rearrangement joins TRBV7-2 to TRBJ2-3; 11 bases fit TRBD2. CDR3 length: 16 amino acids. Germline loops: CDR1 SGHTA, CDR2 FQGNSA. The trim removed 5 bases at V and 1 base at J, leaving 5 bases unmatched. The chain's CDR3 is CASSTTSGRGTDTQYF. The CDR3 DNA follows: TGTGCCAGCAGCACAACTAGCGGGAGAGGCACAGATACGCAGTATTTT.

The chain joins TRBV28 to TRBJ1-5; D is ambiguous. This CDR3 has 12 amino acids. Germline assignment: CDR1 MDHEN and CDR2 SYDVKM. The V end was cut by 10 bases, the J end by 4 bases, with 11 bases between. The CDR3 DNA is TGTGCCATCGCCGCCCTAAATCAGCCCCAGCATTTT. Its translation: CAIAALNQPQHF.

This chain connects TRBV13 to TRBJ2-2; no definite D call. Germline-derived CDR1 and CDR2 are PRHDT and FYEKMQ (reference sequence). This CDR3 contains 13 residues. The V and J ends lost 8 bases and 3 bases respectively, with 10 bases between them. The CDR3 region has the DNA TGTGCCAGCCGGAGTAGGGACACCGGGGAGCTGTTTTTT. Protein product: CASRSRDTGELFF. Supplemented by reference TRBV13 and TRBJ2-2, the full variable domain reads AAGVIQSPRHLIKEKRETATLKCYPIPRHDTVYWYQQGPGQDPQFLISFYEKMQSDKGSIPDRFSAQQFSDYHSELNMSSLELGDSALYFCASRSRDTGELFFGEGSRLTVL.

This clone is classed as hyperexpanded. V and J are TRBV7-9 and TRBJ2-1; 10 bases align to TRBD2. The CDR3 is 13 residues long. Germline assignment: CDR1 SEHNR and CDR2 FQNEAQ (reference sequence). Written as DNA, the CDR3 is TGTGCTGGAGCGGGAGGGCCGGACAATGAGCAGTTCTTC. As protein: CAGAGGPDNEQFF.

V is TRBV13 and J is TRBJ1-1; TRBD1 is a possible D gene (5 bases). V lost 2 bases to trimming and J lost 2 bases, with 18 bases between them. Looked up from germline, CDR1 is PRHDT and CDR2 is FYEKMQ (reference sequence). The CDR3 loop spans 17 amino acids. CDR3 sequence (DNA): TGTGCCAGCAGCTTATATCCAGGGAGGGTCCTCAACACTGAAGCTTTCTTT. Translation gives CASSLYPGRVLNTEAFF.

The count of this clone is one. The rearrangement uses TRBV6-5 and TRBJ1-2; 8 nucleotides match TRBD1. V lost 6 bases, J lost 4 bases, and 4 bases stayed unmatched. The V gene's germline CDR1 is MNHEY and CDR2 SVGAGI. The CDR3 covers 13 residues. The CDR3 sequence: CASSSDRGYGYTF. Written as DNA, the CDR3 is TGTGCCAGCAGCTCTGACAGGGGCTATGGCTACACCTTC.

The CDR3 region is CAWQGAAGANVLTF. CDR3 bases: TGTGCCTGGCAGGGCGCGGCTGGGGCCAACGTCCTGACTTTC. The J gene is TRBJ2-6, the V gene TRBV30; TRBD1 might be the D (5 bases). CDR1 is GTSNPN, CDR2 SVGIG, per germline (reference sequence). V dropped 5 bases and J dropped 2 bases, with 10 bases sitting between them. There are 14 residues in the CDR3. Supplemented by reference TRBV30 and TRBJ2-6, the full variable domain reads SQTIHQWPATLVQPVGSPLSLECTVEGTSNPNLYWYRQAAGRGLQLLFYSVGIGQISSEVPQNLSASRPQDRQFILSSKKLLLSDSGFYLCAWQGAAGANVLTFGAGSRLTVL.

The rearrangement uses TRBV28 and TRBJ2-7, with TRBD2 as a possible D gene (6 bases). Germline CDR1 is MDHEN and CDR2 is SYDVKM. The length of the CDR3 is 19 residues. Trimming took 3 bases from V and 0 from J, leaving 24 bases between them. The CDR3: CASSFQGGISLKSSYEQYF. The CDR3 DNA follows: TGTGCCAGCAGTTTCCAGGGCGGGATCTCTCTCAAGAGCTCCTACGAGCAGTACTTC.

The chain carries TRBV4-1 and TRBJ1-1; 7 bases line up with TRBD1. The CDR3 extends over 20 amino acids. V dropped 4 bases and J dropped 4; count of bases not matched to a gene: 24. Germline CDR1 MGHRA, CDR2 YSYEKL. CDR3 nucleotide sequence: TGCGCCAGCAGCCCAAAAGCTAGTTCGGGACAGCTGGCCGTTGGCACTGAAGCTTTCTTT. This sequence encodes CASSPKASSGQLAVGTEAFF.

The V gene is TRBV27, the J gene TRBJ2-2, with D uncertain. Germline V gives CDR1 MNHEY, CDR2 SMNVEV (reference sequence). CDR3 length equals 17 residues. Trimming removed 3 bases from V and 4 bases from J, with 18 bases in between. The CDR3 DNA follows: TGTGCCAGCAGTTTTAGGGCAGAACTTTCCCTCACCGGGGAGCTGTTTTTT. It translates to CASSFRAELSLTGELFF.

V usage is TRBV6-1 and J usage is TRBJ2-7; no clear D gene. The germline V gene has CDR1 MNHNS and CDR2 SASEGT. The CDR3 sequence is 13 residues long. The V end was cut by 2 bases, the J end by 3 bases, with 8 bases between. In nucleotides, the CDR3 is TGTGCCAGCAGTGAAACTCCATTCTACGAGCAGTACTTC. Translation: CASSETPFYEQYF.

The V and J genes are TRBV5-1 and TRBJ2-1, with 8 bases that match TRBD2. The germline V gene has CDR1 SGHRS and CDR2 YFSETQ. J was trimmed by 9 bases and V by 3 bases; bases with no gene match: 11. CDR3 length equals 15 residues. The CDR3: CASSSGGTTLGEQFF. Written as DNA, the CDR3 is TGCGCCAGCAGCTCGGGGGGGACTACGCTTGGTGAGCAGTTCTTC.

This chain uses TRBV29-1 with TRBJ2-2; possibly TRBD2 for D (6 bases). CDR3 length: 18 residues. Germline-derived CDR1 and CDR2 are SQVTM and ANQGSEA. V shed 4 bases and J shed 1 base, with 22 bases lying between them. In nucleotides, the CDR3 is TGCAGCGTTGGACTAGGGGCAGTACTAACTCAGAACACCGGGGAGCTGTTTTTT. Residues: CSVGLGAVLTQNTGELFF.

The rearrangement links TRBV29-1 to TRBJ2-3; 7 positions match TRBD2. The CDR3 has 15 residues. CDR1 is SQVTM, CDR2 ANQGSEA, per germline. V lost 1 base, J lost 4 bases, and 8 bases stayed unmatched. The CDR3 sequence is CSVEGGGSGADTQYF. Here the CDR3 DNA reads TGCAGCGTTGAAGGTGGGGGGAGCGGGGCAGATACGCAGTATTTT.

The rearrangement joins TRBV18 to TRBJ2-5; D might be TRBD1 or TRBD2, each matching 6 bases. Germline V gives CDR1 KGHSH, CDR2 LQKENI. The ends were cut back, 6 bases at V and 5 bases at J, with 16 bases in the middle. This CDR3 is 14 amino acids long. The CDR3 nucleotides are TGTGCCAGCTCCCCTGGGGGGCAGGTGGAGACCCAGTACTTC. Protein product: CASSPGGQVETQYF. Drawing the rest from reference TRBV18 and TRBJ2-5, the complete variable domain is NAGVMQNPRHLVRRRGQEARLRCSPMKGHSHVYWYRQLPEEGLKFMVYLQKENIIDESGMPKERFSAEFPKEGPSILRIQQVVRGDSAAYFCASSPGGQVETQYFGPGTRLLVL.

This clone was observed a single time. CDR3 sequence reads: CARTSGNTDTQYF. CDR3 DNA: TGTGCCAGGACTAGCGGCAACACAGATACGCAGTATTTT. The J gene is TRBJ2-3, the V gene TRBV2; the match to TRBD2 covers 9 bases. The CDR3 is 13 residues long. Germline V gene data show CDR1 as SNHLY and CDR2 as FYNNEI. Trimming took 9 bases from V and 2 from J; bases not matched to a gene: 3.

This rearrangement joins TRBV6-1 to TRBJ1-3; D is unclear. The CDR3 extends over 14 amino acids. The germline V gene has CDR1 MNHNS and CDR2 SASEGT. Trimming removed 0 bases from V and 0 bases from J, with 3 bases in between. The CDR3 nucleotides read TGTGCCAGCAGTGAAGCTAGCTCTGGAAACACCATATATTTT. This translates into CASSEASSGNTIYF.

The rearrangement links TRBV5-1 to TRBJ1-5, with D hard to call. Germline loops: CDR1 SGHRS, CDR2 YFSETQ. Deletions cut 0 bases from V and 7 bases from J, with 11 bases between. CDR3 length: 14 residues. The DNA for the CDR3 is TGCGCCAGCAGCTTGGGAGCGGGGAACCAGCCCCAGCATTTT. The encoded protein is CASSLGAGNQPQHF.

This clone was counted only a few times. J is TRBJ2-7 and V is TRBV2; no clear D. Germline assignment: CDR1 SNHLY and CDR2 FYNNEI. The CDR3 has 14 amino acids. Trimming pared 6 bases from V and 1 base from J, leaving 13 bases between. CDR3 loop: CASSTPGGSYEQYF. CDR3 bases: TGTGCCAGCAGCACCCCAGGCGGTTCCTACGAGCAGTACTTC. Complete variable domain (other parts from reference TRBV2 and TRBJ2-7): EPEVTQTPSHQVTQMGQEVILRCVPISNHLYFYWYRQILGQKVEFLVSFYNNEISEKSEIFDDQFSVERPDGSNFTLKIRSTKLEDSAMYFCASSTPGGSYEQYFGPGTRLTVT.

The CDR3 here is CASSSGIDTGELFF. The CDR3, as DNA: TGTGCCAGCAGTTCGGGGATCGACACCGGGGAGCTGTTTTTT. The rearrangement uses TRBV6-5 and TRBJ2-2, with D maybe TRBD2 (5 bases). Germline CDR1 and CDR2: MNHEY and SVGAGI. This CDR3 contains 14 residues. The V end lost 4 bases, the J end lost 3 bases, and 9 bases lay between the germline ends.

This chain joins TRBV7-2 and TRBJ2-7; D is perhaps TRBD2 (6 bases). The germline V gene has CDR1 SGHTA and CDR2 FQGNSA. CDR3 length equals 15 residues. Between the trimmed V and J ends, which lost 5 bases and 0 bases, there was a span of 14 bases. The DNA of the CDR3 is TGTGCCAGCAGCCAACTAGCTCTTTCCTCCTACGAGCAGTACTTC. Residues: CASSQLALSSYEQYF.

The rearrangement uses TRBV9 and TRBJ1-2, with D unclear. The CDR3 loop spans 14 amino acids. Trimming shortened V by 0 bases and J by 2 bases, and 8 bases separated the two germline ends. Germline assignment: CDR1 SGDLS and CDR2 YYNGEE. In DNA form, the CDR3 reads TGTGCCAGCAGCGTAGGGCAGATGAACTATGGCTACACCTTC. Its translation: CASSVGQMNYGYTF.

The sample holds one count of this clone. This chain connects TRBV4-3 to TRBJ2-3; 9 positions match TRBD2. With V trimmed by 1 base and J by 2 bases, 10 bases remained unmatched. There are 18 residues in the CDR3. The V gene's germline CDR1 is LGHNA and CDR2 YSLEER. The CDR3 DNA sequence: TGCGCCAGCAGCCAAGTATACGTCGCGGGACTAGCCACAGATACGCAGTATTTT. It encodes CASSQVYVAGLATDTQYF.